The present T cell receptor beta chain was sequenced within a study of cytomegalovirus exposure and HLA in healthy donors. Study-level information: From 190 million or so T cells, an earlier analysis saw roughly 100 million unique TCR beta sequences. Out of 398 genotyped donors, roughly 83% belonged to the Caucasian-associated ancestry cluster.

Overall study findings and caveats: There were some public TCRs occurring in many donors, but most TCR sequences were rare.

Remarks on this clone: Its cognate antigen is unknown.

The PCR was carried out with 60 Vbeta primers and 13 Jbeta primers. Sequencing was performed with immunoSEQ multiplex PCR; in TCRdb, only in-frame clones are kept and a portion is missing. The profile shows 100,000 to 120,000 clones, around 15% of them singletons. Germline-derived CDR1 and CDR2 are SGDLS and YYNGEE. V lost 1 base and J 0 bases, leaving 8 bases between the germline ends. There are 14 residues in the CDR3. The chain has TRBV9 and TRBJ2-7; no clear D gene. The source material was PBMCs. This TCR derives from a female donor in good health and CMV-seronegative. CDR3 sequence: CASSVIDSSYEQYF. The CDR3 DNA follows: TGTGCCAGCAGCGTAATCGACTCCTCCTACGAGCAGTACTTC.